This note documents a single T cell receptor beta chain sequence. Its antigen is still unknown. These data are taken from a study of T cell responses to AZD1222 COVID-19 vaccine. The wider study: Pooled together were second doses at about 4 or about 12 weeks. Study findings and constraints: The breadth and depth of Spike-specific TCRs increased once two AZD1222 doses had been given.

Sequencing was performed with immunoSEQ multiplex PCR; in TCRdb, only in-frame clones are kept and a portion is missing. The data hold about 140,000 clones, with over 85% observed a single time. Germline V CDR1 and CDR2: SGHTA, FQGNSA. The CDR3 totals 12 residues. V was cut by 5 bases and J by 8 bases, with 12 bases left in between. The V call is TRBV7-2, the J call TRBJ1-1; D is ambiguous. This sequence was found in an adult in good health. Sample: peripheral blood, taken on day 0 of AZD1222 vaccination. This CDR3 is CASSLYRGEAFF. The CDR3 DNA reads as TGTGCCAGCAGCCTATATAGAGGGGAAGCTTTCTTT.